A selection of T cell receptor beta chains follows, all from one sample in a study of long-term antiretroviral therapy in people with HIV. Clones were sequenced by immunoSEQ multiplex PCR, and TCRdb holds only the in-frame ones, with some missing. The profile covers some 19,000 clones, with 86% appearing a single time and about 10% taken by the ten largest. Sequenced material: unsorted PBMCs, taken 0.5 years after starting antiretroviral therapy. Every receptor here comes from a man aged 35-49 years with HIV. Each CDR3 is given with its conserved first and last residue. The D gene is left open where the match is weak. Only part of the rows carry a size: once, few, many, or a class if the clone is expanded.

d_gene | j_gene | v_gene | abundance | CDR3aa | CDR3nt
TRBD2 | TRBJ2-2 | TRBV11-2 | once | CASTNAFNSGRSGGELFF | TGTGCCAGCACCAACGCATTTAATAGCGGGAGGTCGGGCGGGGAGCTGTTTTTT
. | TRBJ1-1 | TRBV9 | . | CASSDSGAVTEAFF | TGTGCCAGCAGCGACTCGGGGGCCGTCACTGAAGCTTTCTTT
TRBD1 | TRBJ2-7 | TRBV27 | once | CASSSGQGFNEQYF | TGTGCCAGCAGTTCGGGACAGGGGTTCAACGAGCAGTACTTC
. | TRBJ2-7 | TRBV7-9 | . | CASSFSGSYEQYF | TGTGCCAGCAGCTTTAGCGGCTCCTACGAGCAGTACTTC
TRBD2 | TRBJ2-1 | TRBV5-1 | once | CASRDWTSGYNEQFF | TGCGCCAGCAGGGACTGGACTAGCGGTTACAATGAGCAGTTCTTC
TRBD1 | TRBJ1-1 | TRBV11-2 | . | CASSLVQGANTEAFF | TGTGCCAGCAGCTTAGTGCAGGGGGCGAACACTGAAGCTTTCTTT
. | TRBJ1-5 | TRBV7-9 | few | CASSLGDQPQHF | TGTGCCAGCAGCTTAGGGGATCAGCCCCAGCATTTT
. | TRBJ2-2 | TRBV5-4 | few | CASSFFGGAGELFF | TGTGCCAGCAGCTTCTTCGGAGGCGCCGGGGAGCTGTTTTTT
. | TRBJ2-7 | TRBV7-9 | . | CASSFGPQEQYF | TGTGCCAGCAGCTTCGGCCCCCAGGAGCAGTACTTC
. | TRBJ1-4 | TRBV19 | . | CASTGFATNEKLFF | TGTGCCAGTACAGGGTTTGCGACTAATGAAAAACTGTTTTTT
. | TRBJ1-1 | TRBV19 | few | CASMETGRVSNTEAFF | TGTGCCAGCATGGAGACAGGACGGGTCTCGAACACTGAAGCTTTCTTT
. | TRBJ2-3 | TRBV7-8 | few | CASSPDRRGDTQYF | TGTGCCAGCAGCCCAGACAGGCGGGGGGATACGCAGTATTTT
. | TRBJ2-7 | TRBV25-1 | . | CASSEFSGLSGYEQYF | TGTGCCAGCAGTGAATTTAGTGGGCTCTCCGGCTACGAGCAGTACTTC
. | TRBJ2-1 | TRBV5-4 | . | CASSGGYNEQFF | TGTGCCAGCAGCGGGGGGTACAATGAGCAGTTCTTC
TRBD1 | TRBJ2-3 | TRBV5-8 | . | CASSGGEGQGYF | TGTGCCAGCAGTGGGGGGGAGGGACAGGGGTATTTT
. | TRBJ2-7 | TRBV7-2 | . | CASSIGQSTTYEQYF | TGTGCCAGCAGCATAGGACAGTCAACCACGTACGAGCAGTACTTC
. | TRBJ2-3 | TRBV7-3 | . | CASSPSGVSDTQYF | TGTGCCAGCAGCCCGTCGGGAGTTTCAGATACGCAGTATTTT
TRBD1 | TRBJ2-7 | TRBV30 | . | CAFQGGQSAYEQYF | TGTGCCTTCCAAGGGGGACAGTCAGCCTACGAGCAGTACTTC
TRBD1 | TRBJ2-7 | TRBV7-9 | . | CASSPQGGSYEQYF | TGTGCCAGCAGCCCCCAAGGGGGCAGCTACGAGCAGTACTTC
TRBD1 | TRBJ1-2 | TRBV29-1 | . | CSVGTAEGYTF | TGCAGCGTGGGGACAGCGGAGGGCTACACCTTC
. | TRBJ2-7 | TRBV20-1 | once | CSAKRNEPQYF | TGCAGTGCTAAACGGAACGAGCCCCAGTACTTC
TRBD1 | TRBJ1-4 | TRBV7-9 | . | CASSLIQGAEKLFF | TGTGCCAGCAGCTTGATACAGGGGGCTGAAAAACTGTTTTTT
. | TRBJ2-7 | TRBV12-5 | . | CASGLVQEGFIYEQYF | TGTGCTAGTGGTTTGGTACAGGAGGGGTTCATCTACGAGCAGTACTTC
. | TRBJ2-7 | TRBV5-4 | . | CASSYLGLDYEQYF | TGTGCCAGCAGCTATCTAGGACTGGACTATGAGCAGTACTTC
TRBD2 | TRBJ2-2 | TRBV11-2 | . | CASSSTLGLAGGITGELFF | TGTGCCAGCAGCTCCACCCTGGGACTAGCGGGGGGGATCACCGGGGAGCTGTTTTTT
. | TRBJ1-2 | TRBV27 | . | CASSLSAINYGYTF | TGTGCCAGCAGTTTATCAGCCATTAACTATGGCTACACCTTC
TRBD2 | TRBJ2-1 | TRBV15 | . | CATSRSTSGPYNEQFF | TGTGCCACCAGCAGATCGACTAGCGGCCCTTACAATGAGCAGTTCTTC
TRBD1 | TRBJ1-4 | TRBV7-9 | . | CASSFQGGSEKLFF | TGTGCCAGCAGCTTCCAGGGGGGGAGTGAAAAACTGTTTTTT
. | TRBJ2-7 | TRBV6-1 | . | CASSGPGAVLYEQYF | TGTGCCAGCAGTGGGCCCGGGGCCGTCCTTTACGAGCAGTACTTC
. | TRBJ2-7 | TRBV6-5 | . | CASSSGLLGEQYF | TGTGCCAGCAGTTCGGGGTTATTGGGCGAGCAGTACTTC
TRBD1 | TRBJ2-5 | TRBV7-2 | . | CASSLGQGEETQYF | TGTGCCAGCAGCTTGGGACAGGGGGAAGAGACCCAGTACTTC
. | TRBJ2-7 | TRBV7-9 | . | CASSFAGPDEQYF | TGTGCCAGCAGCTTCGCGGGTCCAGACGAGCAGTACTTC
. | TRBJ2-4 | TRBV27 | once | CASSFLDSLAKNIQYF | TGTGCCAGCAGTTTCCTCGACTCACTAGCCAAAAACATTCAGTACTTC
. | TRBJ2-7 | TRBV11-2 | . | CASSLGRKGRGEQYF | TGTGCCAGCAGCTTGGGACGTAAAGGGAGAGGCGAGCAGTACTTC
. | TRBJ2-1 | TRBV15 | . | CATSRDGKGGRDEQFF | TGTGCCACCAGCAGAGATGGGAAGGGGGGGCGGGATGAGCAGTTCTTC
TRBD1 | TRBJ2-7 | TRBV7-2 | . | CASSSTGGSPYEQYF | TGTGCCAGCAGCTCAACAGGGGGCTCCCCCTACGAGCAGTACTTC
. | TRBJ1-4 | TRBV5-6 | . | CASSLGPDNLGEKLFF | TGTGCCAGCAGCTTGGGGCCGGACAACTTAGGCGAAAAACTGTTTTTT
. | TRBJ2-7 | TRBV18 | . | CASSPPVGDLSSYEQYF | TGTGCCAGCTCACCACCGGTGGGGGATCTGAGCTCCTACGAGCAGTACTTC
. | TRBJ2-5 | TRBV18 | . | CASSPPTGRETQYF | TGTGCCAGCTCACCTCCTACGGGGCGGGAGACCCAGTACTTC
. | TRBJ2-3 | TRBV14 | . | CASAWSDTQYF | TGTGCCAGTGCCTGGTCAGATACGCAGTATTTT
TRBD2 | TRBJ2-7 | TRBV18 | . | CASSPSGRGSYEQYF | TGTGCCAGCTCACCCAGCGGGAGAGGTTCCTACGAGCAGTACTTC
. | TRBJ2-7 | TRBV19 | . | CASRGRGLREQYF | TGTGCCAGTAGGGGGAGGGGGCTGCGGGAGCAGTACTTC
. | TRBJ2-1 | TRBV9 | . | CASSASGIEQFF | TGTGCCAGCAGCGCCTCGGGGATTGAGCAGTTCTTC
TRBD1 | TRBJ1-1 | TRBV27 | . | CASSTSGTGDKAFF | TGTGCCAGCAGTACGAGCGGGACAGGGGATAAAGCTTTCTTT
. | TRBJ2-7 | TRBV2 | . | CASYDRGTYEQYF | TGTGCCTCCTACGACCGGGGGACCTACGAGCAGTACTTC
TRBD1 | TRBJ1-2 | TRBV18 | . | CASSERDSPNYGYTF | TGTGCCAGCTCGGAACGGGACAGTCCTAACTATGGCTACACCTTC
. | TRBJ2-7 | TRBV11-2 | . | CASSLVPSYNEQYF | TGTGCCAGCAGCTTAGTTCCTAGCTACAACGAGCAGTACTTC
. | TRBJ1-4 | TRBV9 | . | CASSEGATNEKLFF | TGTGCCAGCAGCGAAGGGGCAACTAATGAAAAACTGTTTTTT
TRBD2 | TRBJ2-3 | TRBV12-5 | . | CASAPSGGTDTQYF | TGTGCTAGTGCCCCTAGCGGGGGCACAGATACGCAGTATTTT
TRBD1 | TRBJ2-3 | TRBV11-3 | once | CASSYGQGWADTQYF | TGTGCCAGCAGCTACGGACAGGGATGGGCAGATACGCAGTATTTT
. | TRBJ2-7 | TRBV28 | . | CASSTTRTNEQYF | TGTGCCAGCAGCACCACCCGTACAAACGAGCAGTACTTC
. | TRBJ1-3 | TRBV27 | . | CASALQGSSGNTIYF | TGTGCCAGCGCATTGCAGGGGTCCTCTGGAAACACCATATATTTT
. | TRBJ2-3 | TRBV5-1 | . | CASSLGASIFTDTQYF | TGCGCCAGCAGCTTGGGCGCGTCCATATTCACAGATACGCAGTATTTT
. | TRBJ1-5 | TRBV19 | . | CASSIDRARSNQPQHF | TGTGCCAGTAGTATAGATCGGGCGAGGAGCAATCAGCCCCAGCATTTT
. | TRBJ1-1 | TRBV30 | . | CAWNLNTEAFF | TGTGCCTGGAACCTCAACACTGAAGCTTTCTTT
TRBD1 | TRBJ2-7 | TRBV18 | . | CASSADRVLTYEQYF | TGTGCCAGCTCAGCGGACAGGGTGCTAACCTACGAGCAGTACTTC
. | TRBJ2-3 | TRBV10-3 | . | CAISESPGMGKDTQYF | TGTGCCATCAGTGAGTCCCCGGGGATGGGGAAAGATACGCAGTATTTT
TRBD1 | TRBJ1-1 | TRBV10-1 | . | CASSGGQGAGGTEAFF | TGCGCCAGCAGTGGGGGACAGGGGGCCGGTGGGACTGAAGCTTTCTTT
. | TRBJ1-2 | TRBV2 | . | CASSDGYPGYTF | TGTGCCAGCAGTGACGGGTACCCCGGCTACACCTTC